The TCR beta chain under discussion was sequenced for a study of blood T cell repertoires in COVID-19. This CDR3 has 14 residues. In germline, CDR1 is SGHNT, CDR2 YYREEE (reference sequence). Trimming pared 1 base from V and 4 bases from J, leaving 6 bases between. Repertoires were generated with immunoSEQ multiplex PCR, while TCRdb's copy carries only in-frame clones and drops some. The data contain hundreds of thousands of clones, approximately 86% of them singletons. Participant-reported clinical history was the basis for cohort assignment. This receptor was obtained from a woman aged 30 to 39 who had been exposed to COVID-19. This sequence joins TRBV5-4 and TRBJ1-6, with D tentatively TRBD1 (6 bases). Sequences were obtained from PBMCs or T cells enriched from blood (not recorded which). The CDR3: CASSLQGYNSPLHF. CDR3 DNA sequence: TGTGCCAGCAGCTTGCAGGGGTATAATTCACCCCTCCACTTT.